This T cell receptor beta chain was obtained from a study of early T cells in non-severe SARS-CoV-2 infection. Overall study: Investigators sequenced bulk RNA drawn from unsorted whole blood, and chains remained unpaired.

Molecules of cDNA were individually given unique molecular identifiers that were attached to them. In TCRdb, the 5' RACE reads were re-called with MiXCR into one record per CDR3 protein. The data contain some 96,000 distinct CDR3 sequences, approximately 11% of them seen just once; the ten biggest clones take up around 4.7%. The length of the CDR3 is 14 residues. Germline-derived CDR1 and CDR2 are SGHTA and FQGNSA. Trimming took 5 bases from V and 0 from J, leaving 9 bases between them. As for this clonotype: Antigen specificity is unknown.

The study, taken as a whole, reports: In VDJdb matching, anti-spike CD8 responses were favored while private and CD4 specificities went missing.

This clonotype originated in an adult who was a healthcare worker with PCR-confirmed SARS-CoV-2 infection or an uninfected control (not recorded which). The source material was whole blood, sampled at baseline. The chain combines TRBV7-2 with TRBJ2-3, with D hard to call. The CDR3: CASSLQLSTDTQYF. The CDR3 DNA reads as TGTGCCAGCAGCCTACAGTTAAGCACAGATACGCAGTATTTT.